Listed below are T cell receptor beta chains from one sample, sequenced in a study of blood T cell repertoires in COVID-19. Produced via immunoSEQ multiplex PCR; TCRdb's table is partial and in-frame only. This sample yields some 190,000 clones, of which 84% are seen a single time; 3.2% belongs to the top ten. The sequenced sample was PBMCs or T cells enriched from blood (not recorded which). These receptors were collected from a woman aged 25 to 45 who had been exposed to COVID-19. Each CDR3 is given with its conserved first and last residue.

V	J	CDR3
TRBV5-1	TRBJ2-3	CASSMGLNGPDTQYF
TRBV5-1	TRBJ1-1	CASSSTGPTEAFF
TRBV6-5	TRBJ1-5	CASSYSATSQVPQHF
TRBV18	TRBJ2-7	CASSPFRPHAELGDEQYF
TRBV10-3	TRBJ1-2	CAIAQTVDTYGYTF
TRBV28	TRBJ1-6	CASSFGRGRSSYNSPLHF
TRBV3-1/TRBV3-2	TRBJ1-5	CASSQDDRINQPQHF
TRBV12-3/TRBV12-4	TRBJ2-1	CASTPIRDEQFF
TRBV20-1	TRBJ1-1	CSVKKEGEAFF
TRBV29-1	TRBJ2-1	CSIPGDHYNEQFF
TRBV5-1	TRBJ2-1	CASSLRGPNEQFF
TRBV3-1/TRBV3-2	TRBJ2-7	CASSQDGQGSSYEQYF
TRBV30	TRBJ1-3	CAWRGTDLGWNTIYF
TRBV3-1/TRBV3-2	TRBJ1-2	CASRRDGANYGYTF
TRBV27	TRBJ2-2	CASSFTGGYTGELFF
TRBV7-3	TRBJ2-3	CASSNSPDTQYF
TRBV25-1	TRBJ1-1	CASIRTGENTEAFF
TRBV5-1	TRBJ2-4	CASTRDRIVDIQYF
TRBV27	TRBJ1-6	CASTTGGWDSPLHF
TRBV27	TRBJ2-3	CASSPLAGGTDTQYF
TRBV5-1	TRBJ1-3	CASSLAGQDSSGNTIYF
TRBV7-9	TRBJ2-7	CASSPLSGPSRNEQYF
TRBV19	TRBJ2-1	CASSILGNEQFF
TRBV30	TRBJ2-1	CAWNTGGQNEQFF
TRBV2	TRBJ1-4	CASSEAALQASEKLFF
TRBV3-1/TRBV3-2	TRBJ2-5	CASRPGGAGTQYF
TRBV29-1	TRBJ2-1	CGIWQGPYNEQFF
TRBV4-3	TRBJ2-1	CASSQDPAGANNEQFF
TRBV4-3	TRBJ1-3	CASSQQATNSGNTIYF
TRBV4-1	TRBJ1-5	CASSQEGFQKGYNQPQHF
TRBV11-3	TRBJ2-7	CASNTPTGVVGEQYF
TRBV10-3	TRBJ1-1	CAISESPGGIDTEAFF
TRBV2	TRBJ2-7	CASSEKSGEGYEQYF
TRBV4-1	TRBJ2-6	CASSPETYTILSGANVLTF
TRBV29-1	TRBJ2-4	CSVVRFPGGENIQYF
TRBV24-1	TRBJ2-1	CATSDLETALPARSLNEQFF
TRBV5-4	TRBJ2-1	CASSLEVAGDYNEQFF
TRBV15	TRBJ2-1	CATSRDLAQRGNNEQFF
TRBV7-2	TRBJ1-2	CASSIGVENYGYTF
TRBV9	TRBJ1-1	CASSATGTNTEAFF
TRBV30	TRBJ2-7	CAWGPGTYEQYF
TRBV4-3	TRBJ1-4	CASSQTGGEPDNEKLFF
TRBV7-3	TRBJ1-1	CASSLTGAVNTEAFF
TRBV6-4	TRBJ1-6	CASSDDRNSPLHF
TRBV5-1	TRBJ1-4	CASSQKPNEKLFF
TRBV30	TRBJ1-1	CAWRTGELTEAFF
TRBV19	TRBJ1-1	CASQESGQVRKAFF
TRBV7-9	TRBJ2-3	CASSSPKDSYSTDTQYF
TRBV21-1	TRBJ2-7	CASSPPGGGSHSYEQYF
TRBV2	TRBJ2-1	CASSGLAGGDNEQFF
TRBV6-5	TRBJ1-2	CASSQSRGSQGYTF
TRBV19	TRBJ2-7	CASRGDAYEQYF
TRBV11-2	TRBJ2-3	CASSSSSDTQYF
TRBV11-2	TRBJ1-2	CASSLVYLGTGGDGYTF
TRBV6-2/TRBV6-3	TRBJ2-3	CASSYSGGVPVDTQYF
TRBV15	TRBJ2-3	CATSRGPGGQGTDTQYF
TRBV5-4	TRBJ1-1	CASSFSGGTEAFF
TRBV6-2/TRBV6-3	TRBJ2-1	CASSPKDTSGVLSYNEQFF
TRBV7-9	TRBJ1-3	CASSPSRGMEDTIYF
TRBV5-5	TRBJ1-1	CASTLGSEAFF